This TCR beta chain derives from a study of control samples from healthy donors and cancer patients. The CDR3 has 13 amino acids. Trimming took 7 bases from V and 8 from J; bases not matched to a gene: 7. The germline V gene encodes CDR1 MNHEY and CDR2 SVGAGI. Sequencing was performed with immunoSEQ multiplex PCR; in TCRdb, only in-frame clones are kept and a portion is missing. Found here are approximately 140,000 clones, approximately 94% of them singletons; the top ten hold roughly 14%. Material for sequencing was blood. The rearrangement links TRBV6-5 to TRBJ1-4, with TRBD1 matching 7 bases. The clonotype was recovered from a man in his forties in good health. CDR3 DNA sequence: TGTGCCAGCATCCGACAGGGCGGAGAAAAACTGTTTTTT. This translates into CASIRQGGEKLFF.